This T cell receptor (beta chain) was documented in a study of radiation and T cells in renal cell carcinoma. Sample time point: blood 4 weeks post-SBRT, at nephrectomy. Treatment: 15 Gy SBRT to primary tumor, nephrectomy 4 weeks later. The method was immunoSEQ multiplex PCR; TCRdb's version includes in-frame clones alone and lacks a portion of them. The table lists just under 150,000 clones, roughly 90% of them singletons. There are 11 residues in the CDR3. CDR1 and CDR2 from the germline V gene are SGHRS and YFSETQ. The ends were cut back, 4 bases at V and 2 bases at J, with 4 bases in the middle. The chain joins TRBV5-1 to TRBJ2-7; D not certain. The receptor's source is a woman in her forties or fifties with renal cell carcinoma. This specimen was blood, taken from a patient whose treatment included radiotherapy and nephrectomy. CDR3 sequence: CASSGAYEQYF. As DNA, the CDR3 is TGCGCCAGCAGCGGAGCCTACGAGCAGTACTTC.